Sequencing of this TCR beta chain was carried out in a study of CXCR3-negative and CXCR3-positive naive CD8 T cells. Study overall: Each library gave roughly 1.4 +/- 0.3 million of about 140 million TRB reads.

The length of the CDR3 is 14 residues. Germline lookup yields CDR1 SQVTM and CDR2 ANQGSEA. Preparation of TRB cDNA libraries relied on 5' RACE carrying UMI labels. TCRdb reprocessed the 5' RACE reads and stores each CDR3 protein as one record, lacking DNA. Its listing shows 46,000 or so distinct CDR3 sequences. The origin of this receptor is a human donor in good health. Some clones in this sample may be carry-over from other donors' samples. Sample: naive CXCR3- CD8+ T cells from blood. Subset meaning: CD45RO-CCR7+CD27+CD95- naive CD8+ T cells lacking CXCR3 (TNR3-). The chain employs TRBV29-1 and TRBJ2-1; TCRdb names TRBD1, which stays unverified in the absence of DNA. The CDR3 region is CSVRDLGSYNEQFF.